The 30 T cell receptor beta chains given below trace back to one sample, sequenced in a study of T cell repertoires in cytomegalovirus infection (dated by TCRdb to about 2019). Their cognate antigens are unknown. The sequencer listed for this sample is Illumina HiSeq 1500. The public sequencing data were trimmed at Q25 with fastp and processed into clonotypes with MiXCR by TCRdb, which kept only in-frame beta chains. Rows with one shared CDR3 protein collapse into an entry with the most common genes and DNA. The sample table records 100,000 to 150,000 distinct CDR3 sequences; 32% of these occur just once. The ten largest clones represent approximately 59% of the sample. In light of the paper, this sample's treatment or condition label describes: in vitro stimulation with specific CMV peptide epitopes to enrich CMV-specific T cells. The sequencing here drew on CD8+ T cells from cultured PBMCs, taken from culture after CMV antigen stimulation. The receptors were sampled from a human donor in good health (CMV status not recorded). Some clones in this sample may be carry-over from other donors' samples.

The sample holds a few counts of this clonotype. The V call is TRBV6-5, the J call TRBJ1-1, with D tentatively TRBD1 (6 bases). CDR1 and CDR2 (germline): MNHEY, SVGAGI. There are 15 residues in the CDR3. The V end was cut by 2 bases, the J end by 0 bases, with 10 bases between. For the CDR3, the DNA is TGTGCCAGCAGTTACGGGGGGGCCATGAACACTGAAGCTTTCTTT. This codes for CASSYGGAMNTEAFF.

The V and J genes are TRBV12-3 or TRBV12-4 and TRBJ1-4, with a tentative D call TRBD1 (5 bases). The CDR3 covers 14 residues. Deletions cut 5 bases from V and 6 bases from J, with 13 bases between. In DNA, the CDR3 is TGTGCCAGCAGTCCCGGACAAGGGGATGAAAAACTGTTTTTT. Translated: CASSPGQGDEKLFF.

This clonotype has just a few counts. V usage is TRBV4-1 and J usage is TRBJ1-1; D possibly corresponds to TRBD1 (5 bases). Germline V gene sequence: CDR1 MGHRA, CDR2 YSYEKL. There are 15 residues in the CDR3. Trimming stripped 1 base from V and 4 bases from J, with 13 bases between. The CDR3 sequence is CASSQVPGQGTEAFF. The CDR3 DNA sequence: TGCGCCAGCAGCCAAGTCCCGGGGCAAGGCACTGAAGCTTTCTTT.

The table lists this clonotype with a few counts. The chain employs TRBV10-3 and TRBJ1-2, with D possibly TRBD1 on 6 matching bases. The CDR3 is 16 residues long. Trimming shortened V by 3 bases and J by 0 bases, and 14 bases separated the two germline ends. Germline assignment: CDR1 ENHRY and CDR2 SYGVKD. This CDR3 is CAISDFAGDTNYGYTF. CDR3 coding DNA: TGTGCCATCAGTGATTTTGCAGGGGATACTAACTATGGCTACACCTTC.

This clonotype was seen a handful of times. CDR3 DNA: TGTGCCAGCAGTGAACGGTGGGCAGCGAATATACAGGAAAAACTGTTTTTT. It is translated as CASSERWAANIQEKLFF. The J gene is TRBJ1-4, the V gene TRBV2; no firm D call. Germline V lookup: CDR1 SNHLY, CDR2 FYNNEI. This CDR3 region has 17 residues. The V end was cut by 2 bases, the J end by 8 bases, with 21 bases between.

The CDR3 sequence is CASSDRSAANTGELFF. As DNA, the CDR3 is TGTGCCAGCAGTGACCGTAGCGCTGCGAACACCGGGGAGCTGTTTTTT. The chain carries TRBV2 and TRBJ2-2, with D possibly being TRBD2 (5 bases). V gave up 3 bases and J gave up 0 bases, with 11 bases separating them. CDR3 size: 16 residues. Per germline, CDR1 SNHLY and CDR2 FYNNEI.

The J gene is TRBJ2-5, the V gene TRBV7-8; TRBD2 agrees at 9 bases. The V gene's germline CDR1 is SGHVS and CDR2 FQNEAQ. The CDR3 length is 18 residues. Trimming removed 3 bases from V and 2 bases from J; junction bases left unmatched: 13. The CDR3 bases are TGTGCCAGCAGCTTTTTTAGGCTAGCGGGGATTCTTCAAGAGACCCAGTACTTC. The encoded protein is CASSFFRLAGILQETQYF. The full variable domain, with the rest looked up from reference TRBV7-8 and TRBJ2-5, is GAGVSQSPRYKVAKRGQDVALRCDPISGHVSLFWYQQALGQGPEFLTYFQNEAQLDKSGLPSDRFFAERPEGSVSTLKIQRTQQEDSAVYLCASSFFRLAGILQETQYFGPGTRLLVL.

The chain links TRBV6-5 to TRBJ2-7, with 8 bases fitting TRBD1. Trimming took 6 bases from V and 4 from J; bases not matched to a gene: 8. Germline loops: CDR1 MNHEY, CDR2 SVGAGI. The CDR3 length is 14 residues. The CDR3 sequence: CASSGRQGHYEQYF. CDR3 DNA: TGTGCCAGCAGCGGGAGACAGGGGCATTACGAGCAGTACTTC.

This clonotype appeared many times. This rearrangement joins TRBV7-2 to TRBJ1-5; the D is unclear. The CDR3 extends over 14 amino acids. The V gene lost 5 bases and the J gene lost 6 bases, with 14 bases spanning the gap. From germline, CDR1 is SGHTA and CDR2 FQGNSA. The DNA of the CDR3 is TGTGCCAGCAGCGTAATTGGGTCCTCTCAGCCCCAGCATTTT. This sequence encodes CASSVIGSSQPQHF.

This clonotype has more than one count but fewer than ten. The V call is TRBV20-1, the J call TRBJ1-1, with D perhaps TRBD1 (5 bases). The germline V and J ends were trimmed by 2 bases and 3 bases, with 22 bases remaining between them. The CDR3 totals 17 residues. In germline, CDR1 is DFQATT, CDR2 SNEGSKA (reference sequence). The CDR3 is CSARSSLGGRVDTEAFF. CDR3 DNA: TGCAGTGCTAGAAGCTCCCTAGGAGGCAGGGTCGACACTGAAGCTTTCTTT.

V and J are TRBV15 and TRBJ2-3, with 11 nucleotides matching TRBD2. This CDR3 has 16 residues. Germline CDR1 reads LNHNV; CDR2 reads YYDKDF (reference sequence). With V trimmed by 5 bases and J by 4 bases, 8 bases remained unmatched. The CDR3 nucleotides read TGTGCCACCAGCTGGAGTAGCGGGGGGGGCGCAGATACGCAGTATTTT. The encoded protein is CATSWSSGGGADTQYF.

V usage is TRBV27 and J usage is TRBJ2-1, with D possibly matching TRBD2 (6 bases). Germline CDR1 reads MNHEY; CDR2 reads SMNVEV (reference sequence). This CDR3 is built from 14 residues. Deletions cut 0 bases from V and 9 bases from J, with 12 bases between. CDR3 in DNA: TGTGCCAGCAGTTTATCGTCGTGGGGAGGTGAGCAGTTCTTC. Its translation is CASSLSSWGGEQFF.

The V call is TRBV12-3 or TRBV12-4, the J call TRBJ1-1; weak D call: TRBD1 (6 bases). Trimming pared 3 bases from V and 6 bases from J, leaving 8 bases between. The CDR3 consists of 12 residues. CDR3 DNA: TGTGCCAGCAGTTTTGGGGGGCCTGAAGCTTTCTTT. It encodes CASSFGGPEAFF.

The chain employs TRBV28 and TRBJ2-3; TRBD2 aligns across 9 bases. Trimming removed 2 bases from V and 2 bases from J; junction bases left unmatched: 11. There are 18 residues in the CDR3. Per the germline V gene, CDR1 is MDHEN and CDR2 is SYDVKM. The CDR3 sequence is CASSLPPGVAGATDTQYF. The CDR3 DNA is TGTGCCAGCAGTTTACCCCCGGGGGTAGCGGGGGCCACAGATACGCAGTATTTT.

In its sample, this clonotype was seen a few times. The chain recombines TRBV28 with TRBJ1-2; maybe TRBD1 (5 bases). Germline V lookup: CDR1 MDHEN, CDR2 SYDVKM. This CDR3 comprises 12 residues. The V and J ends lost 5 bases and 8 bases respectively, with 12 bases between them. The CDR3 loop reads CASSQTQGGYTF. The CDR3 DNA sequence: TGTGCCAGCAGTCAGACCCAGGGAGGCTACACCTTC.

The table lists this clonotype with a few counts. The CDR3 sequence: CASSLERTSGVTGELFF. The CDR3 DNA follows: TGTGCCAGCAGCTTAGAACGGACTAGCGGAGTCACCGGGGAGCTGTTTTTT. This sequence joins TRBV11-2 and TRBJ2-2; 10 nucleotides match TRBD2. The V and J ends lost 0 bases and 4 bases, in that order; junction bases with no gene match: 5. This CDR3 is 17 amino acids long. The V gene's germline CDR1 is SGHAT and CDR2 FQNNGV.

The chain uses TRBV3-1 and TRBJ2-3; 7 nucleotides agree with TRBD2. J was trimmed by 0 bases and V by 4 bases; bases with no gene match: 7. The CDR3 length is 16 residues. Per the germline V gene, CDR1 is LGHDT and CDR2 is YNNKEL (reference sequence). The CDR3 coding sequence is TGTGCCAGCAGCCCTGATCCGGGGGGAAGCACAGATACGCAGTATTTT. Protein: CASSPDPGGSTDTQYF.

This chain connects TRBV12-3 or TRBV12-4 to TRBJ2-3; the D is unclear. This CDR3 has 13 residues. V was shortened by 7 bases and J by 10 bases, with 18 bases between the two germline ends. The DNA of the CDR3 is TGTGCCAGCACCCCAGATTTAGATACGTCGCAGTATTTT. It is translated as CASTPDLDTSQYF.

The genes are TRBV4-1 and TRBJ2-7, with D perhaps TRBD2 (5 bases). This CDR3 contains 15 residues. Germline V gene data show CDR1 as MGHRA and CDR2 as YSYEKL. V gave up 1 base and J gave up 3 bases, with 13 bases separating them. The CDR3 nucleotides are TGCGCCAGCAGCCAAGTCGCCAGCGAGGGCTACGAGCAGTACTTC. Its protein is CASSQVASEGYEQYF.

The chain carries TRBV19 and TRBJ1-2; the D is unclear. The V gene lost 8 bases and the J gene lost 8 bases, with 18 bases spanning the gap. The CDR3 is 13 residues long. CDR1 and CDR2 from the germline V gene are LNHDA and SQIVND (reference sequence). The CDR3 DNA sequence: TGTGCCAGTGGCGTGGGAGGGCCAACCGGCTACACCTTC. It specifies CASGVGGPTGYTF.

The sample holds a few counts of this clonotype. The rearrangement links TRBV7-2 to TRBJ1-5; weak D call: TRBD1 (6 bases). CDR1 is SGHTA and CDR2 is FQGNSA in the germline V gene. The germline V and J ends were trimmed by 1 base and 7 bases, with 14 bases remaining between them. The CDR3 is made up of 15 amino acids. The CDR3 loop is CASSLDWQGWQPQHF. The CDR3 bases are TGTGCCAGCAGCTTAGACTGGCAGGGGTGGCAGCCCCAGCATTTT.

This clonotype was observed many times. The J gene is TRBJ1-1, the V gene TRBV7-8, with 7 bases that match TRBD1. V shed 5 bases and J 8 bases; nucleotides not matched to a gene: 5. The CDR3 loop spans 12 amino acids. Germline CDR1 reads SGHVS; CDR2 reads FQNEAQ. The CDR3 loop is CASSPTGIEAFF. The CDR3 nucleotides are TGTGCCAGCAGCCCGACAGGGATCGAAGCTTTCTTT.

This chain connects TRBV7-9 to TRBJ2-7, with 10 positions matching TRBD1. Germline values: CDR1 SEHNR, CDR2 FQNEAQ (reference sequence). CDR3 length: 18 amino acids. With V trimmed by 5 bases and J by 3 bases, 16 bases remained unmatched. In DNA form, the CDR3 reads TGTGCCAGCAGCCCCCCGAGGGGGTGGGGACAGGGGTTCTACGAGCAGTACTTC. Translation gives CASSPPRGWGQGFYEQYF.

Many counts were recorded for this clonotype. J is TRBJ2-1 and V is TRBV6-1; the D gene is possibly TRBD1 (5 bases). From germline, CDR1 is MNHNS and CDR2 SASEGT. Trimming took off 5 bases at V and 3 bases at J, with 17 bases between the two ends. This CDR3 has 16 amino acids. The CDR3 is CASSLTPAQDYNEQFF. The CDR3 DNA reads TGTGCCAGCAGTTTAACCCCGGCACAGGACTACAATGAGCAGTTCTTC.

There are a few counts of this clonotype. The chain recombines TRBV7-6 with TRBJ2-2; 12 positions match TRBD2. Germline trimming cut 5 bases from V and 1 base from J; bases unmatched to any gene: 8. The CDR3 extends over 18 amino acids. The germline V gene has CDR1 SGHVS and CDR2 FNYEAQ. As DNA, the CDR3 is TGTGCCAGCAGCGTAACTAGCGGGGGGTCAATGAACACCGGGGAGCTGTTTTTT. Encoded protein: CASSVTSGGSMNTGELFF.

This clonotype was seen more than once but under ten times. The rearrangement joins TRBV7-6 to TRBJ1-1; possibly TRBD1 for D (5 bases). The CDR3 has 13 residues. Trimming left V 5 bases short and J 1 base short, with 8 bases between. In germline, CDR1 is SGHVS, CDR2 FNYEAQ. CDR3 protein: CASSPGGNTEAFF. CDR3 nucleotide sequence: TGTGCCAGCAGCCCCGGGGGGAACACTGAAGCTTTCTTT. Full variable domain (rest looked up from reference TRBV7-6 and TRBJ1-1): GAGVSQSPRYKVTKRGQDVALRCDPISGHVSLYWYRQALGQGPEFLTYFNYEAQQDKSGLPNDRFSAERPEGSISTLTIQRTEQRDSAMYRCASSPGGNTEAFFGQGTRLTVV.

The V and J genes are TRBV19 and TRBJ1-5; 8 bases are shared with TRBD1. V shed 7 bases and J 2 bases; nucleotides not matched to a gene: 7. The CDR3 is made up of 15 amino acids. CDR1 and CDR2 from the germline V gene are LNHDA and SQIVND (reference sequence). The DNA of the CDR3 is TGTGCCAGTAACCCCGACAGGGGAGGCAATCAGCCCCAGCATTTT. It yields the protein CASNPDRGGNQPQHF.

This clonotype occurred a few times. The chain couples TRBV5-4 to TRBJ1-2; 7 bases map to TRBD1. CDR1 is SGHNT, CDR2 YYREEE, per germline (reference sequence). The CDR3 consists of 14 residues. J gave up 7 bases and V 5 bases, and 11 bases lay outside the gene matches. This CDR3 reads CASRFETGSGGYTF. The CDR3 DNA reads TGTGCCAGCAGATTCGAGACAGGGTCGGGTGGCTACACCTTC.

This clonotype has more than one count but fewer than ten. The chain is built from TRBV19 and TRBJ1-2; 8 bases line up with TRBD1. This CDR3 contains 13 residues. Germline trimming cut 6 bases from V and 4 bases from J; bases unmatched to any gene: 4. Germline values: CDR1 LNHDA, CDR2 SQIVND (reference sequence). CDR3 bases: TGTGCCAGTAGCCGACAGGGGAGCTATGGCTACACCTTC. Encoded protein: CASSRQGSYGYTF.

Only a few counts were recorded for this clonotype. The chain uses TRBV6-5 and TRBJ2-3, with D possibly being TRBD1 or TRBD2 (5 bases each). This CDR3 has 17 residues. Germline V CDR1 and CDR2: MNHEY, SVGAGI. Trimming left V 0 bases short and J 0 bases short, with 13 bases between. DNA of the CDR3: TGTGCCAGCAGTTACTCGGCCGGGGCCTTTAGCACAGATACGCAGTATTTT. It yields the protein CASSYSAGAFSTDTQYF.